These T cell receptor beta chains were read from a single sample in a study of Tregs in tolerant kidney transplant recipients. Assay: immunoSEQ multiplex PCR; the TCRdb copy retains only in-frame clones and omits some. The table shows some 68,000 clones, with around 84% occurring only once. The material sequenced was CD4+ T cells from blood. Every receptor here comes from a human donor in good health. Each CDR3 is given with its conserved first and last residue. The D gene is left open where the match is weak. Part of the rows lack a size; the others show once, few, many or a class for expanded clones.

D gene: -; V gene: TRBV7-9; clone size: -; CDR3 length: 12; J gene: TRBJ2-4; CDR3 protein: CASSPPVNIQYF; CDR3 DNA: TGTGCCAGCAGCCCTCCGGTCAACATTCAGTACTTC
D gene: -; V gene: TRBV5-5; clone size: once; CDR3 length: 15; J gene: TRBJ2-3; CDR3 protein: CASSLQQERAATQYF; CDR3 DNA: TGTGCCAGCAGCTTGCAACAGGAGAGGGCAGCTACGCAGTATTTT
D gene: -; V gene: TRBV7-6; clone size: -; CDR3 length: 13; J gene: TRBJ2-7; CDR3 protein: CASSLDAGPEQYF; CDR3 DNA: TGTGCCAGCAGCTTAGATGCTGGGCCCGAGCAGTACTTC
D gene: -; V gene: TRBV30; clone size: -; CDR3 length: 13; J gene: TRBJ2-5; CDR3 protein: CAWSAISGPAQYF; CDR3 DNA: TGTGCCTGGAGTGCAATTTCCGGGCCGGCCCAGTACTTC
D gene: TRBD1; V gene: TRBV7-3; clone size: -; CDR3 length: 15; J gene: TRBJ2-5; CDR3 protein: CASSPQGRGGETQYF; CDR3 DNA: TGTGCCAGCAGCCCACAGGGGAGAGGTGGAGAGACCCAGTACTTC
D gene: TRBD1; V gene: TRBV9; clone size: -; CDR3 length: 19; J gene: TRBJ2-5; CDR3 protein: CASSVGAGTGATVRETQYF; CDR3 DNA: TGTGCCAGCAGCGTAGGAGCCGGGACAGGGGCCACCGTGCGGGAGACCCAGTACTTC
D gene: -; V gene: TRBV27; clone size: -; CDR3 length: 15; J gene: TRBJ2-7; CDR3 protein: CASSLYPGLSYEQYF; CDR3 DNA: TGTGCCAGCAGTTTATACCCAGGACTCTCCTACGAGCAGTACTTC
D gene: -; V gene: TRBV7-2; clone size: -; CDR3 length: 14; J gene: TRBJ2-7; CDR3 protein: CASSLLGFSGEQYF; CDR3 DNA: TGTGCCAGCAGCTTGTTGGGCTTTTCGGGCGAGCAGTACTTC
D gene: TRBD2; V gene: TRBV7-8; clone size: few; CDR3 length: 15; J gene: TRBJ2-7; CDR3 protein: CASSPASGRLYEQYF; CDR3 DNA: TGTGCCAGCAGCCCCGCTAGCGGTAGGCTCTACGAGCAGTACTTC
D gene: TRBD2; V gene: TRBV7-2; clone size: -; CDR3 length: 16; J gene: TRBJ2-7; CDR3 protein: CASSSPGLAGGGEQYF; CDR3 DNA: TGTGCCAGCAGCTCACCGGGACTAGCGGGAGGCGGCGAGCAGTACTTC
D gene: TRBD2; V gene: TRBV7-2; clone size: -; CDR3 length: 14; J gene: TRBJ2-2; CDR3 protein: CASSQREGIGELFF; CDR3 DNA: TGTGCCAGCAGCCAAAGGGAGGGTATCGGGGAGCTGTTTTTT
D gene: -; V gene: TRBV30; clone size: once; CDR3 length: 10; J gene: TRBJ1-2; CDR3 protein: CACRGYGYTF; CDR3 DNA: TGTGCCTGCAGGGGATATGGCTACACCTTC
D gene: TRBD2; V gene: TRBV25-1; clone size: few; CDR3 length: 14; J gene: TRBJ2-7; CDR3 protein: CASSSASGTGEQYF; CDR3 DNA: TGTGCCAGCAGTTCGGCTAGCGGGACCGGCGAGCAGTACTTC
D gene: -; V gene: TRBV6-5; clone size: once; CDR3 length: 14; J gene: TRBJ1-2; CDR3 protein: CASSTLWADYGYTF; CDR3 DNA: TGTGCCAGCAGTACCCTGTGGGCGGACTATGGCTACACCTTC
D gene: -; V gene: TRBV21-1; clone size: once; CDR3 length: 16; J gene: TRBJ2-7; CDR3 protein: CASSSGLAGMSYEQYF; CDR3 DNA: TGTGCCAGCAGCTCCGGACTAGCGGGAATGTCCTACGAGCAGTACTTC
D gene: -; V gene: TRBV4-1; clone size: -; CDR3 length: 17; J gene: TRBJ1-6; CDR3 protein: CASSQILSPPGNSPLHF; CDR3 DNA: TGCGCCAGCAGCCAAATATTATCCCCGCCGGGAAATTCACCCCTCCACTTT
D gene: -; V gene: TRBV11-2; clone size: -; CDR3 length: 12; J gene: TRBJ2-7; CDR3 protein: CASSRQGYEQYF; CDR3 DNA: TGTGCCAGCAGCCGTCAGGGCTACGAGCAGTACTTC